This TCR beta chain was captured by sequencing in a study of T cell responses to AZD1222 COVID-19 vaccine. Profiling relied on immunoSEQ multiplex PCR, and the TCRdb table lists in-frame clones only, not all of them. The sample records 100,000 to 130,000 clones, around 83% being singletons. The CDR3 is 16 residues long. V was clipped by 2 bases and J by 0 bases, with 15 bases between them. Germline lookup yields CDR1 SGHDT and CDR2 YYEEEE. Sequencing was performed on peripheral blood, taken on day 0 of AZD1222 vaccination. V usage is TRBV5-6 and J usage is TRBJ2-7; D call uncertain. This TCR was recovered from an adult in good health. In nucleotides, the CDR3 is TGTGCCAGCAGCTTTTTGACGGCTTCCCGCTCCTACGAGCAGTACTTC. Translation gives CASSFLTASRSYEQYF.